The next 25 T cell receptor beta chains were all read from a single sample in a study of identical twins (dated by TCRdb to the mid-2010s). Library generation was performed with 5' RACE. Sequencer: Illumina HiSeq 2000. TCRdb cleaned the public reads at Q25 with fastp, built clones with MiXCR and kept in-frame beta chains. Every CDR3 protein is listed once, alongside the most common genes and DNA of its rows. In all, the sample holds 1.5 million to 2 million distinct CDR3 sequences, and about 32% of those were seen once. Together, the top ten hold over 0.25% of the sample. The sample taken for sequencing was cord blood. The receptor source for this set is a newborn girl in good health.

J is TRBJ1-2 and V is TRBV27; 9 nucleotides agree with TRBD1. The CDR3 spans 16 residues. V lost 4 bases to trimming and J lost 3 bases; unmatched junction nucleotides: 9. CDR1 and CDR2 (germline): MNHEY, SMNVEV (reference sequence). CDR3 loop: CASSSTGTGSYYGYTF. CDR3 in DNA: TGTGCCAGCAGTTCCACCGGGACAGGGTCTTACTATGGCTACACCTTC.

This clonotype has a count of ten or more. The chain employs TRBV6-5 and TRBJ2-3; D is uncertain. The V gene lost 5 bases and the J gene lost 0 bases, with 15 bases spanning the gap. The CDR3 contains 16 residues. The germline V gene has CDR1 MNHEY and CDR2 SVGAGI. This CDR3 is CASSPRASVSTDTQYF. The CDR3 bases are TGTGCCAGCAGTCCCCGGGCCTCTGTTAGCACAGATACGCAGTATTTT.

The V gene is TRBV11-2, the J gene TRBJ2-1; D is ambiguous. The germline V gene has CDR1 SGHAT and CDR2 FQNNGV. Trimming removed 2 bases from V and 0 bases from J, with 14 bases in between. The CDR3 has 17 residues. This chain's CDR3 is CASSLTSWRSSYNEQFF. Written as DNA, the CDR3 is TGTGCCAGCAGCTTAACATCGTGGCGTAGCTCCTACAATGAGCAGTTCTTC.

This clonotype was seen just once. The chain joins TRBV3-1 to TRBJ2-3, with 9 bases that match TRBD2. Trimming took 4 bases from V and 1 from J; bases not matched to a gene: 12. CDR3 length: 18 residues. Germline V CDR1 and CDR2: LGHDT, YNNKEL (reference sequence). The DNA for the CDR3 is TGTGCCAGCAGCCCCGGGACTAGCTCACTAGGGGGCACAGATACGCAGTATTTT. Translating gives CASSPGTSSLGGTDTQYF.

The chain recombines TRBV6-6 with TRBJ2-1, with 9 bases identical to TRBD2. The DNA end lines up better with TRBJ2-7; the J call may be wrong. Per the germline V gene, CDR1 is MNHNY and CDR2 is SVGAGI (reference sequence). This CDR3 spans 15 amino acids. In DNA, the CDR3 is TGTGCCAGCAGTTCCGGACTAGCGCACTACAATGAGCAGTACTTC. Translating it yields CASSSGLAHYNEQYF.

This rearrangement joins TRBV6-5 to TRBJ2-1; 11 nucleotides align to TRBD2. CDR3 size: 16 residues. The J segment lost 5 bases and the V segment lost 2 bases, leaving 5 bases of the junction unmatched. The germline gives CDR1 MNHEY, CDR2 SVGAGI. CDR3 residues: CASSYRTSGPNNEQFF. CDR3 nucleotides: TGTGCCAGCAGTTACCGGACTAGCGGGCCCAACAATGAGCAGTTCTTC.

This clonotype has a handful of counts. The chain uses TRBV20-1 and TRBJ2-5; weak D call: TRBD1 (5 bases). The closer fit of TRBJ2-7 to the DNA end suggests the J call may be wrong. The CDR3 consists of 12 residues. Per the germline V gene, CDR1 is DFQATT and CDR2 is SNEGSKA (reference sequence). CDR3 sequence reads: CSARDLDSEQYF. The CDR3 DNA reads as TGCAGTGCTAGAGATCTCGACAGCGAGCAGTACTTC.

The V and J genes are TRBV10-3 and TRBJ2-7; 8 bases map to TRBD1. The length of the CDR3 is 16 residues. The germline CDR1 and CDR2 sequences are ENHRY and SYGVKD. V lost 2 bases and J lost 3; bases outside the gene matches: 9. The CDR3 reads CAISEGDRLYYYEQYF. The CDR3 DNA sequence: TGTGCCATCAGTGAGGGGGACAGGTTGTACTACTACGAGCAGTACTTC.

This clonotype was detected only a few times. V is TRBV7-2 and J is TRBJ1-5; TRBD1 aligns across 7 bases. The ends lost 0 bases at V and 4 bases at J; junction bases unmatched: 3. Looked up from germline, CDR1 is SGHTA and CDR2 is FQGNSA. There are 15 residues in the CDR3. The CDR3 protein is CASSLATGLNQPQHF. CDR3 nucleotide sequence: TGTGCCAGCAGCTTAGCGACAGGGCTAAATCAGCCCCAGCATTTT.

The V and J genes are TRBV18 and TRBJ2-3; 13 bases are a match to TRBD2. The germline V gene has CDR1 KGHSH and CDR2 LQKENI. This CDR3 is built from 18 residues. J gave up 2 bases and V 3 bases, and 8 bases lay outside the gene matches. The CDR3 loop reads CASSPGLAGPAFTDTQYF. CDR3 coding DNA: TGTGCCAGCTCACCGGGACTAGCGGGACCTGCGTTCACAGATACGCAGTATTTT.

The V gene is TRBV20-1, the J gene TRBJ2-7; D unclear. V lost 7 bases and J 2 bases, leaving 24 bases between the germline ends. The V gene's germline CDR1 is DFQATT and CDR2 SNEGSKA (reference sequence). This CDR3 contains 16 residues. The CDR3 sequence is CSVLDAHLTPTYEQYF. The CDR3 DNA reads TGCAGTGTCTTAGACGCCCACCTGACACCTACCTACGAGCAGTACTTC.

This clonotype was picked up a small number of times. The chain joins TRBV28 to TRBJ1-5; maybe TRBD1 (6 bases). CDR3 length equals 17 residues. Trimming took 3 bases from V and 0 from J, leaving 15 bases between them. CDR1 and CDR2 from the germline V gene are MDHEN and SYDVKM. CDR3 DNA: TGTGCCAGCAGTTTCAGCTGGACAGACCCTAGCAATCAGCCCCAGCATTTT. It codes for CASSFSWTDPSNQPQHF.

This clonotype occurred a few times. The chain is built from TRBV20-1 and TRBJ2-1, with 8 bases aligning to TRBD2. V gave up 6 bases and J gave up 6 bases; unmatched junction bases: 13. Germline V lookup: CDR1 DFQATT, CDR2 SNEGSKA (reference sequence). CDR3 length: 15 amino acids. Here the CDR3 DNA reads TGCAGTGCCAGTCTTCCGGGACTAGGGGGCAATGAGCAGTTCTTC. Amino acids: CSASLPGLGGNEQFF.

This chain links TRBV24-1 with TRBJ2-3; D unclear. The germline CDR1 and CDR2 sequences are KGHDR and SFDVKD. V was shortened by 3 bases and J by 6 bases, with 9 bases between the two germline ends. The CDR3 totals 13 residues. CDR3 nucleotides: TGTGCCACCAGTGATGGGTATGGTGATACGCAGTATTTT. It is translated as CATSDGYGDTQYF.

V and J are TRBV20-1 and TRBJ2-4, with D tentatively TRBD2 (6 bases). In germline, CDR1 is DFQATT, CDR2 SNEGSKA (reference sequence). The CDR3 consists of 17 residues. V lost 1 base and J 0 bases, leaving 16 bases between the germline ends. CDR3 region: CSARAPSRRVAKNIQYF. CDR3 nucleotides: TGCAGTGCTAGAGCCCCCAGCAGGAGGGTAGCCAAAAACATTCAGTACTTC.

The DNA of the CDR3 is TGTGCCAGCAGCTTAAGCGTCTCACTTAGAAATGAGCAGTTCTTC. It codes for CASSLSVSLRNEQFF. This rearrangement joins TRBV7-9 to TRBJ2-1; D unclear. Trimming left V 2 bases short and J 7 bases short, with 15 bases between. The CDR3 extends over 15 amino acids. From germline, CDR1 is SEHNR and CDR2 FQNEAQ (reference sequence). The entire variable domain, with the rest obtained from reference TRBV7-9 and TRBJ2-1, is as follows: DTGVSQNPRHKITKRGQNVTFRCDPISEHNRLYWYRQTLGQGPEFLTYFQNEAQLEKSRLLSDRFSAERPKGSFSTLEIQRTEQGDSAMYLCASSLSVSLRNEQFFGPGTRLTVL.

This clonotype was detected only a few times. One junction end disagrees with the germline gene, perhaps due to a read error. The rearrangement uses TRBV12-3 or TRBV12-4 and TRBJ2-1; 10 bases line up with TRBD2. This CDR3 spans 16 amino acids. The CDR3 spells CASSLTGLAAYNGQFF. As DNA, the CDR3 is TGTGCCAGCAGCCTGACCGGACTAGCGGCCTACAATGGGCAGTTCTTC.

This clonotype has a handful of counts. This chain links TRBV28 with TRBJ2-1; 9 bases fit TRBD1. After removal of 5 bases from V and 1 base from J, the junction contained 12 bases not matched to a gene. CDR3 size: 18 residues. CDR1 is MDHEN and CDR2 is SYDVKM in the germline V gene. As DNA, the CDR3 is TGTGCCAGCAGTCGAGACGACAGGGGGGAGTGGTCCTACAATGAGCAGTTCTTC. Encoded protein: CASSRDDRGEWSYNEQFF. Looking up the rest from reference TRBV28 and TRBJ2-1 gives the full variable domain: DVKVTQSSRYLVKRTGEKVFLECVQDMDHENMFWYRQDPGLGLRLIYFSYDVKMKEKGDIPEGYSVSREKKERFSLILESASTNQTSMYLCASSRDDRGEWSYNEQFFGPGTRLTVL.

The chain couples TRBV10-3 to TRBJ2-7; 10 bases fit TRBD2. The CDR3 covers 14 residues. Germline V CDR1 and CDR2: ENHRY, SYGVKD. V lost 7 bases and J lost 7; bases outside the gene matches: 10. The CDR3: CAITPAGGPREQYF. As DNA, the CDR3 is TGTGCCATCACACCAGCGGGAGGGCCTCGAGAGCAGTACTTC.

The rearrangement links TRBV29-1 to TRBJ1-1, with 8 bases lining up with TRBD1. Germline V gene lookup returns CDR1 SQVTM and CDR2 ANQGSEA. CDR3 length: 15 residues. CDR3 in DNA: TGCCCCTACCCCGGACAGGGCCCAATGAACACTGAAGCTTTCTTT. This encodes CPYPGQGPMNTEAFF.

This rearrangement joins TRBV29-1 to TRBJ2-7; D possibly corresponds to TRBD2 (6 bases). V was pared by 4 bases and J by 7 bases, with 11 bases between. CDR1 is SQVTM, CDR2 ANQGSEA, per germline. CDR3 length: 11 residues. The chain's CDR3 is CSVGPAGEQYF. The CDR3 DNA sequence: TGCAGCGTTGGGCCCGCGGGGGAGCAGTACTTC.

This clonotype was seen more than once but under ten times. The chain is built from TRBV12-3 or TRBV12-4 and TRBJ2-3; 9 positions match TRBD2. V was clipped by 6 bases and J by 2 bases; unmatched bases: 15. The CDR3 covers 18 residues. The CDR3 spells CASSPGTSIPDPTDTQYF. In nucleotides, the CDR3 is TGTGCCAGCAGCCCTGGGACTAGCATACCGGATCCCACAGATACGCAGTATTTT.

The rearrangement joins TRBV29-1 to TRBJ1-2; perhaps TRBD1 as D (6 bases). Germline loops: CDR1 SQVTM, CDR2 ANQGSEA. This CDR3 contains 15 residues. With 1 base removed from V and 4 bases from J, the gap between germline ends came to 16 bases. DNA for the CDR3: TGCAGCGTTGAAGGGGGACACGTTGCGCCCTATGGCTACACCTTC. Translation gives CSVEGGHVAPYGYTF.

This clonotype was counted between two and nine times. The CDR3: CASSKDPQDNEKLFF. The CDR3, as DNA: TGTGCCAGCAGCAAAGATCCCCAGGATAATGAAAAACTGTTTTTT. The chain links TRBV21-1 to TRBJ1-4. TRBV21-1 is reported as a pseudogene. The CDR3 covers 15 residues.

V usage is TRBV2 and J usage is TRBJ2-5; TRBD2 matches 13 bases. The V segment lost 7 bases and the J segment 11 bases; nucleotides outside the gene matches: 10. Germline V gives CDR1 SNHLY, CDR2 FYNNEI. This CDR3 spans 14 amino acids. The CDR3 loop is CASTTSGGAFPQYF. The CDR3 DNA sequence: TGTGCCAGCACAACTAGCGGGGGGGCATTTCCGCAGTACTTC.